Following are 11 T cell receptor beta chains from one sample sequenced in a study of Ad26.COV2.S vaccination and SARS-CoV-2 variants. The treatment is: over 15 received Ad26.COV2.S at low or high dose, single or two shots; 5 received placebo; per-sample allocation not given. Specimen acquisition occurred on day 63 following the initial vaccine or placebo injection. Using immunoSEQ multiplex PCR, the repertoire was profiled, and TCRdb retains in-frame clones only, with some absent. The sample lists about 680,000 clones, roughly nine tenths occurring once. The sample here was peripheral blood, taken in a trial of Ad26.COV2.S vaccine versus placebo. All receptors come from a person between 18 and 65 years old who received the Ad26.COV2.S COVID-19 vaccine or a placebo.

V is TRBV5-4 and J is TRBJ2-2; the D gene is possibly TRBD1 (5 bases). Germline V gives CDR1 SGHNT, CDR2 YYREEE (reference sequence). V was pared by 0 bases and J by 3 bases, with 6 bases between. The CDR3 length is 14 residues. In nucleotides, the CDR3 is TGTGCCAGCAGCTTGGCACAGGACACCGGGGAGCTGTTTTTT. Translating gives CASSLAQDTGELFF.

As DNA, the CDR3 is TGTGCCAGCAGTGAATATGAGGGGGGCGAGCAGTACTTC. It yields the protein CASSEYEGGEQYF. The rearrangement joins TRBV25-1 to TRBJ2-7; the D gene could be TRBD1 or TRBD2 (6 bases each). Germline lookup yields CDR1 MGHDK and CDR2 SYGVNS. Deletions cut 0 bases from V and 6 bases from J, with 9 bases between. The length of the CDR3 is 13 residues.

The rearrangement joins TRBV2 to TRBJ1-4; 9 bases line up with TRBD1. CDR3 length: 17 amino acids. Germline V gives CDR1 SNHLY, CDR2 FYNNEI. Trimming removed 6 bases from V and 7 bases from J; junction bases left unmatched: 15. CDR3 residues: CASRSRLQGAWVEKLFF. CDR3 in DNA: TGTGCCAGCAGGAGCCGGCTACAGGGGGCGTGGGTTGAAAAACTGTTTTTT.

The chain links TRBV12-3 or TRBV12-4 to TRBJ1-5; the D gene is possibly TRBD1 (5 bases). The CDR3 runs to 13 residues. Between the trimmed V and J ends, which lost 5 bases and 7 bases, there was a span of 12 bases. CDR3 sequence (DNA): TGTGCCAGCAGTAGTCAGGGAAAACAGCCCCAGCATTTT. This sequence encodes CASSSQGKQPQHF.

This rearrangement joins TRBV6-5 to TRBJ2-5; TRBD1 matches at 9 bases. There are 15 residues in the CDR3. Trimming removed 6 bases from V and 5 bases from J; junction bases left unmatched: 10. Germline values: CDR1 MNHEY, CDR2 SVGAGI. The CDR3 DNA sequence: TGTGCCAGCAGCGAGACAGGGGGAGGTTCGGAGACCCAGTACTTC. Residues: CASSETGGGSETQYF.

The chain combines TRBV5-1 with TRBJ1-4, with unresolved D. The CDR3 is 16 residues long. V lost 4 bases and J 0 bases, leaving 13 bases between the germline ends. Per the germline V gene, CDR1 is SGHRS and CDR2 is YFSETQ. CDR3 sequence reads: CASSPHLASTNEKLFF. CDR3 nucleotides: TGCGCCAGCAGCCCTCATCTGGCCTCAACTAATGAAAAACTGTTTTTT.

The chain joins TRBV6-5 to TRBJ2-5; D possibly corresponds to TRBD1 (6 bases). This CDR3 has 14 amino acids. Germline CDR1 is MNHEY and CDR2 is SVGAGI. Trimming removed 6 bases from V and 4 bases from J, with 15 bases in between. CDR3 nucleotide sequence: TGTGCCAGCAGGAGGAACAGGGAAAGAGAGACCCAGTACTTC. Its translation: CASRRNRERETQYF.

This clone has a single count. This chain connects TRBV5-8 to TRBJ1-4, with D perhaps matching TRBD1 (5 bases). This CDR3 region has 15 residues. Trimming removed 8 bases from V and 5 bases from J, with 19 bases in between. The germline V gene encodes CDR1 SGHTS and CDR2 YDEGEE. For the CDR3, the DNA is TGTGCCAGTGGACGGGACGAACTTGTAAATGAAAAACTGTTTTTT. It codes for CASGRDELVNEKLFF.

The chain couples TRBV7-8 to TRBJ1-1; tentative D call: TRBD1 (5 bases). The CDR3 extends over 13 amino acids. V gave up 7 bases and J gave up 5 bases, with 14 bases separating them. In germline, CDR1 is SGHVS, CDR2 FQNEAQ. The CDR3, as DNA: TGTGCCAGCACCCAATGGGACTGGACTGAAGCTTTCTTT. Translating it yields CASTQWDWTEAFF.

The chain recombines TRBV11-2 with TRBJ1-6; a weak D match, TRBD1 (5 bases). V was pared by 5 bases and J by 12 bases, with 32 bases between. In germline, CDR1 is SGHAT, CDR2 FQNNGV. The CDR3 extends over 19 amino acids. The CDR3 reads CASSPTGYQTAAGIRPLHF. The CDR3 bases are TGTGCCAGCAGCCCAACCGGCTATCAGACAGCGGCCGGGATTCGACCCCTCCACTTT. Supplemented by reference TRBV11-2 and TRBJ1-6, the full variable domain reads EAGVAQSPRYKIIEKRQSVAFWCNPISGHATLYWYQQILGQGPKLLIQFQNNGVVDDSQLPKDRFSAERLKGVDSTLKIQPAKLEDSAVYLCASSPTGYQTAAGIRPLHFGNGTRLTVT.

CDR3: CASSKTVSNEKLFF. Here the CDR3 DNA reads TGTGCCAGCAGCAAGACGGTGAGCAATGAAAAACTGTTTTTT. The rearrangement joins TRBV7-9 to TRBJ1-4; D is unclear. The CDR3 totals 14 residues. Trimming took off 5 bases at V and 5 bases at J, with 12 bases between the two ends. CDR1 is SEHNR, CDR2 FQNEAQ, per germline (reference sequence). Full variable domain (remainder filled in from reference TRBV7-9 and TRBJ1-4): DTGVSQNPRHKITKRGQNVTFRCDPISEHNRLYWYRQTLGQGPEFLTYFQNEAQLEKSRLLSDRFSAERPKGSFSTLEIQRTEQGDSAMYLCASSKTVSNEKLFFGSGTQLSVL.